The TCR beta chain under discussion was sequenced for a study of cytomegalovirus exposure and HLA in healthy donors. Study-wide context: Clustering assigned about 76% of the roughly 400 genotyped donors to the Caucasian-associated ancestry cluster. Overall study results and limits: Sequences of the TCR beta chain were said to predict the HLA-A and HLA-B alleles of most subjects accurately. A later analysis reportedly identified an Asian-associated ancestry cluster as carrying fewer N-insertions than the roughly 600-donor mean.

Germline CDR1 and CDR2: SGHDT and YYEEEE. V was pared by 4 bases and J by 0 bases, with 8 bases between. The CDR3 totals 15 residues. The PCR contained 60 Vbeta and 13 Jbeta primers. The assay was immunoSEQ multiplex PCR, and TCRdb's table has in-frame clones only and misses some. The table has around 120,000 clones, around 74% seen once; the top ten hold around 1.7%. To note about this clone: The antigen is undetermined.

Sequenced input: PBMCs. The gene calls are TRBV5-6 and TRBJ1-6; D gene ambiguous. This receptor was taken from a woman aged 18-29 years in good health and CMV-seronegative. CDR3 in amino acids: CASSVQSSYNSPLHF. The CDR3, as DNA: TGTGCCAGCAGCGTACAGAGCTCCTATAATTCACCCCTCCACTTT.